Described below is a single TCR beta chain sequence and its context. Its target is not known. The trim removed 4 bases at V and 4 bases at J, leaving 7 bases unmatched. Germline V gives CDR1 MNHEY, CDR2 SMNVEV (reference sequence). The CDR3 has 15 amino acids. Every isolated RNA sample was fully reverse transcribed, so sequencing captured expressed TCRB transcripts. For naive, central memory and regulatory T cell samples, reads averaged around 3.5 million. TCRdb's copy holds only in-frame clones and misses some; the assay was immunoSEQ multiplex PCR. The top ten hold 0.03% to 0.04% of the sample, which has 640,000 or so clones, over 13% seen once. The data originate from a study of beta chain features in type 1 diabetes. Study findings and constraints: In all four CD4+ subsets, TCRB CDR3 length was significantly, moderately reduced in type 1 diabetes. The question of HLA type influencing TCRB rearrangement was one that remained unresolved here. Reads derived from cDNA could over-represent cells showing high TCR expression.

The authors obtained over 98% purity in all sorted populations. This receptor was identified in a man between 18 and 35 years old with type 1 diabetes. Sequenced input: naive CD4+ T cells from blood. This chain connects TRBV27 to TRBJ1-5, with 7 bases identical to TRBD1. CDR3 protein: CASSSDRVWNQPQHF. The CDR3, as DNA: TGTGCCAGCAGTTCCGACAGGGTTTGGAATCAGCCCCAGCATTTT.